The clone carrying this TCR beta chain was picked up a small number of times. This entry is derived from a study of blood T cell repertoires in COVID-19. Across the study: Acute and convalescent COVID-19 samples came from the United States, Italy and Spain. In each case, the material was cDNA or gDNA derived from T cells, B-cell-depleted T cells, or PBMCs.

In germline, CDR1 is SGHDT, CDR2 YYEEEE. This CDR3 has 18 amino acids. The ends were cut back, 0 bases at V and 2 bases at J, with 19 bases in the middle. Source study methods: For nucleated cells, counts were estimated from reference gene primer amplification. Using immunoSEQ multiplex PCR, the repertoire was profiled, and TCRdb retains in-frame clones only, with some absent. The V and J calls and clone size are taken from that table; D and trimming were inferred from the DNA. The sample has about 250,000 clones, approximately 83% seen once. The J gene is TRBJ2-3, the V gene TRBV5-6; D possibly corresponds to TRBD2 (6 bases). The TCR sequence derives from a man aged 50 to 59 with active or convalescent COVID-19. Material for sequencing was peripheral blood. CDR3 region: CASSLAGRAGRLTDTQYF. CDR3 sequence (DNA): TGTGCCAGCAGCTTGGCTGGGCGGGCGGGGCGGCTCACAGATACGCAGTATTTT.